The following is a T cell receptor (beta chain) sequence with its context. What it binds is unknown. Profiled with immunoSEQ multiplex PCR; TCRdb holds only in-frame clones, not every one. This table holds about 82,000 clones, 60% to 85% found once. The CDR3 runs to 12 residues. V lost 4 bases, J lost 0 bases, and 4 bases lay in between. Germline lookup yields CDR1 MNHNY and CDR2 SVGAGI (reference sequence). This entry is derived from a study of T cells in localized non-small cell lung cancer. Broader study findings: Sequencing, confined to only one tumor region, leaves heterogeneity possible. Exceeding tumor, uninvolved adjacent lung had the highest T cell clonality. Longer overall survival associated with higher blood T cell density; shorter survival with higher adjacent-lung clonality. Turning up in adjacent lung were a median approximately 60 of the top 100 tumor clones.

The V and J genes are TRBV6-6 and TRBJ2-7; D gene unclear. The clonotype comes from a man aged 40-75 years with stage II squamous cell lung carcinoma. This specimen consisted of PBMCs, obtained before any cancer treatment. CDR3 in amino acids: CASSFTSYEQYF. The CDR3 nucleotides read TGTGCCAGCAGTTTCACCTCCTACGAGCAGTACTTC.